This T cell receptor beta chain was identified in a study of T cells in Graves' hyperthyroidism and ophthalmopathy. In the study overall: The authors collected peripheral blood at initial diagnosis, before any treatment.

Amplification targeted TCR beta CDR3 regions from RNA transcripts. With the HTBI primer set, the TCR CDR3 went through a first round of RT-PCR. TCRdb processed the multiplex PCR reads anew with MiXCR; each CDR3 protein has one entry. The table has 550,000 to 700,000 distinct CDR3 sequences, under 15% seen once. Findings of the study overall: Classification by a 13 V-J model distinguished ophthalmopathy from stable hyperthyroidism.

The source of the PBMCs was around 10 ml of fresh peripheral blood. Comments on this clonotype: Its antigen remains unknown. An end of the junction does not agree with germline; a read error may underlie this.

The specimen sequenced was blood. The TCR originated in a woman aged 40 to 50 with Graves' ophthalmopathy.

The CDR3 loop reads CASSQDWGGPYSYTF. The CDR3 DNA reads TGTGCCAGCAGCCAAGATTGGGGAGGACCCTATAGCTACACCTTC. The chain couples TRBV3-1 to TRBJ1-2; no firm D call. The germline gives CDR1 LGHDT, CDR2 YNNKEL (reference sequence). The CDR3 spans 15 residues.